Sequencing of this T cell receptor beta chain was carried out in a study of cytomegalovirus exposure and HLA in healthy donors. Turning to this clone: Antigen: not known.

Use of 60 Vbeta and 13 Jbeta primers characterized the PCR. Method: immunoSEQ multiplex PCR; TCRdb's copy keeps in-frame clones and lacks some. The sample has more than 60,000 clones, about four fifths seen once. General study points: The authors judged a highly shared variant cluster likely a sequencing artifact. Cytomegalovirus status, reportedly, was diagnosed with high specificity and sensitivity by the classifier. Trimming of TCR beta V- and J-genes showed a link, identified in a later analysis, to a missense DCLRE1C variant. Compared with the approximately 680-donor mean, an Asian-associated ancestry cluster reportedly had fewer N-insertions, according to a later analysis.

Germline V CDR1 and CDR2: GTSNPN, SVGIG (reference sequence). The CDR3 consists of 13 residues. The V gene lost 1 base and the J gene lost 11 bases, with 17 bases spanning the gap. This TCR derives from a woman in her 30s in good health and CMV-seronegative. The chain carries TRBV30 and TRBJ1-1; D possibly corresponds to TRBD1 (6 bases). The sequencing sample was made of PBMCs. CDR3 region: CAWSGMGASDAFF. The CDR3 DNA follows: TGTGCCTGGAGTGGAATGGGGGCATCCGACGCTTTCTTT.